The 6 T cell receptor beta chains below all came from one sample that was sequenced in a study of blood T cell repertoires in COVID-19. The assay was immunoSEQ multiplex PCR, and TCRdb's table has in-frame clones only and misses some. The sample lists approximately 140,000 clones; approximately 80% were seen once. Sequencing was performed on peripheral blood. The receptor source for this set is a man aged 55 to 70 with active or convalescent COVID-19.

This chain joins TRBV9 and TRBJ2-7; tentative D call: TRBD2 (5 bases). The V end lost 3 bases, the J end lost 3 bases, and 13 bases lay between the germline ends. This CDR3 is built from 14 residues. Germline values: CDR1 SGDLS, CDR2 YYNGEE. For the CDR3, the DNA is TGTGCCAGCAGCGCGACGGGGATGAACTACGAGCAGTACTTC. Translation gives CASSATGMNYEQYF.

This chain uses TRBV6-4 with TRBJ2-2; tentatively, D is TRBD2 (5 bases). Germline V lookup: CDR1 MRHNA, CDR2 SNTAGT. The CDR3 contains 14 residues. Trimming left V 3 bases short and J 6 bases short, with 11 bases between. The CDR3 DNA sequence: TGTGCCAGCAGTGAAAGGGAGTCGGCCGGGGAGCTGTTTTTT. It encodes CASSERESAGELFF.

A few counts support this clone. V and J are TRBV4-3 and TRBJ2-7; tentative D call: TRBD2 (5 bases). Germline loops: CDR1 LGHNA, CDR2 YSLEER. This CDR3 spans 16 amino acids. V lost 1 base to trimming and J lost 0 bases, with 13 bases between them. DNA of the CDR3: TGCGCCAGCAGCCAAGTGGCAGCGGTTAGCTCCTACGAGCAGTACTTC. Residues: CASSQVAAVSSYEQYF.

CDR3 in amino acids: CASSGGRSTGELFF. The CDR3 DNA reads as TGTGCCAGCAGCGGCGGGCGCTCCACCGGGGAGCTGTTTTTT. V and J are TRBV28 and TRBJ2-2; tentative D call: TRBD2 (5 bases). There are 14 residues in the CDR3. Per the germline V gene, CDR1 is MDHEN and CDR2 is SYDVKM. V shed 6 bases and J shed 4 bases, with 12 bases lying between them.

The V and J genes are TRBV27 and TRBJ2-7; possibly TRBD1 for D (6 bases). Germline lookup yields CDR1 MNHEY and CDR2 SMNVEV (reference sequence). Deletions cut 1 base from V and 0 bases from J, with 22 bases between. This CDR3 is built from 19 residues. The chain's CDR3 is CASSLFGQLGQRSSYEQYF. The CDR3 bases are TGTGCCAGCAGTTTATTTGGACAGCTCGGACAACGGAGCTCCTACGAGCAGTACTTC.

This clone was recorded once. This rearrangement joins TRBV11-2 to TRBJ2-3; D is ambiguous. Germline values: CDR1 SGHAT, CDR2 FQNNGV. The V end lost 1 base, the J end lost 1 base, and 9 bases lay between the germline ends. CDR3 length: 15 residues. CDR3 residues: CASSLVPGRTDTQYF. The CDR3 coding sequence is TGTGCCAGCAGCTTAGTGCCCGGTCGCACAGATACGCAGTATTTT.